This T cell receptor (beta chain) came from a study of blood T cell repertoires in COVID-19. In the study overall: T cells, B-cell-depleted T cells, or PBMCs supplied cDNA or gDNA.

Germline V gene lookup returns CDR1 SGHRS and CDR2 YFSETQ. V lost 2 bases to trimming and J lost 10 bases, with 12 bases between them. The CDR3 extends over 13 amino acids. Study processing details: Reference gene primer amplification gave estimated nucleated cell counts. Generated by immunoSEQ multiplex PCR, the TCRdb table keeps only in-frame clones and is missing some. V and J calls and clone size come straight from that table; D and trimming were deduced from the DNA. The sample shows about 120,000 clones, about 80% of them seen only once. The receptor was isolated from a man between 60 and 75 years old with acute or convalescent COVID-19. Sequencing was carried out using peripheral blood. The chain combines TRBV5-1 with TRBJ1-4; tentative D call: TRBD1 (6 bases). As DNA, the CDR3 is TGCGCCAGCAGCTTAGGGGGTCAGGGAAAACTGTTTTTT. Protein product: CASSLGGQGKLFF.